These T cell receptor beta chains were read from a single sample in a study of OX40 agonist ivuxolimab in advanced cancers. The repertoire was sequenced with immunoSEQ multiplex PCR; TCRdb's copy has only in-frame clones and lacks some. The sample comprises approximately 73,000 clones, 85% to 90% of which are singletons, and 10% to 15% rests with the top ten. The sample was CD4+ or CD8+ T cells sorted from blood, taken in a trial of the OX40 agonist ivuxolimab. These receptors were collected from an adult with an advanced solid tumor such as melanoma, head and neck, liver or kidney cancer. The CDR3 runs from the conserved cysteine through the conserved F or W. The D gene is left open where the match is weak. Some rows have no size entry. The others give once, few or many, or a class for an expanded clone.

TRBV2,TRBJ1-6,TRBD1,-,CASGGTGGNSPLHF,TGTGCCAGCGGGGGGACAGGTGGAAATTCACCCCTCCACTTT
TRBV7-9,TRBJ2-3,TRBD1,-,CASSPGQAGDTQYF,TGTGCCAGCAGCCCTGGACAGGCAGGGGATACGCAGTATTTT
TRBV27,TRBJ2-2,-,-,CASSWTGYTGELFF,TGTGCCAGCAGTTGGACCGGATACACCGGGGAGCTGTTTTTT
TRBV13,TRBJ1-1,TRBD1,-,CASSYTGGLAFF,TGTGCCAGCAGCTATACAGGGGGCTTGGCTTTCTTT
TRBV7-9,TRBJ2-5,-,-,CASSLVGQETQYF,TGTGCCAGCAGCTTAGTGGGGCAAGAGACCCAGTACTTC
TRBV10-3,TRBJ1-2,TRBD1,few,CATSLDREGGYTF,TGTGCCACCAGCCTTGACAGGGAGGGCGGCTACACCTTC
TRBV11-2,TRBJ1-2,-,-,CASSLGKQTRNYGYTF,TGTGCCAGCAGCTTAGGTAAACAGACCAGAAACTATGGCTACACCTTC
TRBV29-1,TRBJ2-7,-,-,CSVGGLEQYF,TGCAGCGTTGGAGGTCTCGAGCAGTACTTC
TRBV7-2,TRBJ2-1,-,-,CASGTQTEGEQFF,TGTGCCAGCGGGACCCAAACCGAGGGTGAGCAGTTCTTC
TRBV11-3,TRBJ1-3,-,-,CASSRTDYGNTIYF,TGTGCCAGCAGCCGTACAGATTATGGAAACACCATATATTTT
TRBV4-1,TRBJ1-1,-,few,CASSPSGFTEAFF,TGCGCCAGCAGCCCTTCAGGGTTCACTGAAGCTTTCTTT
TRBV6-5,TRBJ1-2,-,-,CASSSGPGANYGYTF,TGTGCCAGCAGTTCCGGACCGGGAGCTAACTATGGCTACACCTTC
TRBV7-9,TRBJ2-7,-,once,CASSFDHEQYF,TGTGCCAGCAGCTTTGACCACGAGCAGTACTTC
TRBV9,TRBJ2-5,-,-,CASSYTPAGAQETQYF,TGTGCCAGCAGCTATACGCCGGCAGGCGCCCAAGAGACCCAGTACTTC
TRBV28,TRBJ2-7,TRBD2,-,CASSSRGGTRNEQYF,TGTGCCAGCAGTTCCCGGGGAGGGACTCGCAACGAGCAGTACTTC
TRBV11-1,TRBJ2-7,-,-,CASSLLGASRYEQYF,TGTGCCAGCAGCTTACTCGGGGCTAGTAGGTACGAGCAGTACTTC
TRBV6-1,TRBJ1-5,-,-,CASSGNQPQHF,TGTGCCAGCAGTGGAAATCAGCCCCAGCATTTT
TRBV5-4,TRBJ2-2,-,-,CASSLAYYTTGELFF,TGTGCCAGCAGCTTGGCATACTACACCACCGGGGAGCTGTTTTTT
TRBV28,TRBJ1-2,-,once,CASSLWISGPAGGYTF,TGTGCCAGCAGTTTATGGATTTCAGGACCGGCGGGTGGCTACACCTTC
TRBV5-1,TRBJ1-2,-,-,CASSLSGGSYGYTF,TGCGCCAGCAGCTTGTCAGGAGGGAGTTATGGCTACACCTTC
TRBV10-1,TRBJ2-5,-,-,CASSRDIKETQYF,TGCGCCAGCAGCCGGGACATCAAAGAGACCCAGTACTTC
TRBV7-9,TRBJ2-5,-,-,CASSFPEETQYF,TGTGCCAGCAGCTTCCCCGAAGAGACCCAGTACTTC
TRBV5-8,TRBJ2-2,-,-,CASRRSGPGELFF,TGTGCCAGCCGCCGGTCCGGGCCCGGGGAGCTGTTTTTT
TRBV9,TRBJ1-2,-,-,CASSPNSQSGYTF,TGTGCCAGCAGCCCTAATAGTCAGAGTGGCTACACCTTC
TRBV9,TRBJ2-1,-,few,CASGGDSNEQFF,TGTGCCAGCGGGGGAGACAGCAATGAGCAGTTCTTC
TRBV14,TRBJ2-7,TRBD1,once,CASSRDSYYEQYF,TGTGCCAGCAGCCGGGACAGCTACTACGAGCAGTACTTC
TRBV6-1,TRBJ1-1,TRBD1,-,CASSEGRQGATEAFF,TGTGCCAGCAGTGAAGGCCGACAGGGAGCAACTGAAGCTTTCTTT
TRBV7-6,TRBJ2-1,TRBD2,once,CASVGREGPEQFF,TGTGCCAGCGTAGGGAGGGAGGGGCCTGAGCAGTTCTTC
TRBV5-1,TRBJ2-7,-,-,CASRKAQLVGAVFYEQYF,TGCGCCAGCAGAAAAGCTCAGCTTGTAGGGGCTGTGTTCTACGAGCAGTACTTC
TRBV11-3,TRBJ2-7,TRBD1,-,CASSPGQGYEQYF,TGTGCCAGCAGCCCGGGACAGGGTTACGAGCAGTACTTC
TRBV2,TRBJ1-1,-,-,CAITAGTEAFF,TGTGCCATCACCGCGGGCACTGAAGCTTTCTTT
TRBV11-3,TRBJ2-7,-,once,CASSKQGYEQYF,TGTGCCAGCAGCAAACAGGGATACGAGCAGTACTTC
TRBV18,TRBJ1-2,-,-,CASSPSVDSLYGYTF,TGTGCCAGCTCACCCTCAGTCGACAGCCTCTATGGCTACACCTTC
TRBV7-6,TRBJ2-7,-,once,CASSYRGAPPYEQYF,TGTGCCAGCAGCTACCGAGGGGCCCCGCCGTACGAGCAGTACTTC
TRBV7-6,TRBJ1-2,-,-,CASSRDRSIPYGYTF,TGTGCCAGCAGCCGAGACAGGAGCATTCCCTATGGCTACACCTTC
TRBV7-9,TRBJ1-4,-,-,CASSLRRDTRIEKLFF,TGTGCCAGCAGCTTAAGACGGGACACCCGAATTGAAAAACTGTTTTTT
TRBV7-2,TRBJ2-7,TRBD1,once,CASSPSRTGAYEQYF,TGTGCCAGCAGCCCATCGCGGACAGGAGCGTACGAGCAGTACTTC
TRBV19,TRBJ2-5,-,-,CASSISADGQETQYF,TGTGCCAGTAGTATCTCGGCCGACGGTCAAGAGACCCAGTACTTC
TRBV28,TRBJ2-7,TRBD1,-,CASSLWGPTGVEYEQYF,TGTGCCAGCAGTTTATGGGGCCCAACAGGGGTAGAGTACGAGCAGTACTTC
TRBV6-1,TRBJ2-7,TRBD2,-,CASSERFSGGSYEQYF,TGTGCCAGCAGTGAACGGTTTAGCGGGGGATCCTACGAGCAGTACTTC
TRBV11-3,TRBJ2-2,TRBD1,-,CASRRDRQNTGELFF,TGTGCCAGCAGACGGGACAGACAGAACACCGGGGAGCTGTTTTTT
TRBV5-4,TRBJ1-4,TRBD1,-,CASSLSDRSEKLFF,TGTGCCAGCAGCTTGTCGGACAGGTCGGAAAAACTGTTTTTT
TRBV29-1,TRBJ1-2,-,-,CSVEEKANYGYTF,TGCAGCGTTGAAGAGAAGGCTAACTATGGCTACACCTTC
TRBV14,TRBJ1-2,-,-,CASSQAGAYGYTF,TGTGCCAGCAGCCAAGCCGGAGCGTATGGCTACACCTTC
TRBV6-5,TRBJ2-1,TRBD1,-,CASSGTGVKDEQFF,TGTGCCAGCAGCGGGACAGGGGTAAAGGATGAGCAGTTCTTC
TRBV11-2,TRBJ2-7,TRBD1,few,CASSLVQPGQGSYEQYF,TGTGCCAGCAGCTTAGTCCAACCGGGACAGGGGTCCTACGAGCAGTACTTC
TRBV27,TRBJ1-2,-,-,CASSFRMPSNYGYTF,TGTGCCAGCAGTTTCCGGATGCCTTCTAACTATGGCTACACCTTC
TRBV5-6,TRBJ2-5,TRBD2,-,CASSLIFQREWETQYF,TGTGCCAGCAGCTTGATCTTCCAGCGGGAGTGGGAGACCCAGTACTTC